The clone carrying this T cell receptor (beta chain) has a handful of counts. This sample was taken from a study of blood T cell repertoires in COVID-19. Study information: Researchers got acute and convalescent COVID-19 samples from the United States, Italy and Spain.

The V and J ends lost 0 bases and 2 bases, in that order; junction bases with no gene match: 5. Germline values: CDR1 SGHDT, CDR2 YYEEEE. This CDR3 is built from 16 residues. Sequencing was performed with immunoSEQ multiplex PCR; in TCRdb, only in-frame clones are kept and a portion is missing. The top ten clones hold 4.5% to 5.5% of a sample with under 200,000 clones, roughly 82% of them seen once. The chain uses TRBV5-6 and TRBJ1-2; 9 positions match TRBD1. The receptor's source is a woman in her thirties with acute or convalescent COVID-19. Sequencing was done on a sample of peripheral blood. CDR3 DNA: TGTGCCAGCAGCTTGGGGACAGGGGACCCCAACTATGGCTACACCTTC. Amino acids: CASSLGTGDPNYGYTF.